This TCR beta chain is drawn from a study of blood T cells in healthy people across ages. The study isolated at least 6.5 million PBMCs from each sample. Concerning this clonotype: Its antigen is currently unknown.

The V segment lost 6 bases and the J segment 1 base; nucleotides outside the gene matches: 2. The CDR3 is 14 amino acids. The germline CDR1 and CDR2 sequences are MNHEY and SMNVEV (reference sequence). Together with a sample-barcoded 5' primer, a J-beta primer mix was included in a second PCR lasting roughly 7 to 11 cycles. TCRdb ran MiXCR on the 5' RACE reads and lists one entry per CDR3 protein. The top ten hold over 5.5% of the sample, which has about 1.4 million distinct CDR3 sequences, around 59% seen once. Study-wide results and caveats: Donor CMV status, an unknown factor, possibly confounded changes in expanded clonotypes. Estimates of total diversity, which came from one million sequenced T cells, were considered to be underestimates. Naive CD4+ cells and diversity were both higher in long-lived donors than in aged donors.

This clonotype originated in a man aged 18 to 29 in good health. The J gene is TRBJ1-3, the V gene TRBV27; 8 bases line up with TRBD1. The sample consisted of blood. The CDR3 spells CASRRQGSGNTIYF. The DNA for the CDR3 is TGTGCCAGCAGACGACAGGGGTCTGGAAACACCATATATTTT.